The clone carrying this TCR beta chain was seen a handful of times. Its antigen is unidentified. This sample was included in a study of identical twins. Study results and limitations: A cross-sectional statistical analysis, not follow-up of the same donors, supported the conclusions.

A single record per CDR3 protein comes from TCRdb applying MiXCR to the 5' RACE reads. The sample lists around 1.7 million distinct CDR3 sequences, about 32% occurring once. V shed 2 bases and J shed 10 bases, with 11 bases lying between them. Germline CDR1 and CDR2: SGHTA and FQGNSA. The CDR3 extends over 13 amino acids. The receptor was isolated from a newborn girl in good health. The chain uses TRBV7-2 and TRBJ1-4; D unresolved. The sequencing input was cord blood. The CDR3 coding sequence is TGTGCCAGCAGCTTACGGCAGGAGGCAAAACTGTTTTTT. It specifies CASSLRQEAKLFF.